The sample holds one count of the clone carrying this TCR beta chain. Its antigen is not known. This sample is drawn from a study of OX40 agonist ivuxolimab in advanced cancers. About the research overall: People who had prior anti-PD-1, anti-PD-L1 or anti-CTLA-4 therapy could take part, and under 50% had some. Partial responses occurred in three patients (one hepatocellular carcinoma, two cutaneous melanoma). Study-level findings and limits: Some nonresponders likewise displayed low normalized T-cell clonal expansion.

Method: immunoSEQ multiplex PCR; TCRdb's copy keeps in-frame clones and lacks some. The sample shows about 36,000 clones, around 80% of them seen only once. Sequencing used CD4+ or CD8+ T cells sorted from blood, obtained in a trial of the OX40 agonist ivuxolimab. The sequence came from an adult with an advanced solid tumor such as melanoma, head and neck, liver or kidney cancer.

CDR3 region: CASSLDLTVSDSPLHF. CDR3 bases: TGCGCCAGCAGCTTGGATCTGACAGTGAGCGATTCACCCCTCCACTTT. The chain employs TRBV5-1 and TRBJ1-6, with D tentatively TRBD1 (5 bases). This CDR3 contains 16 residues. The germline V and J ends were trimmed by 0 bases and 8 bases, with 15 bases remaining between them. The V gene's germline CDR1 is SGHRS and CDR2 YFSETQ.